There are many counts of the clone carrying this T cell receptor beta chain. This sample stems from a study of blood T cells in healthy people across ages. A second PCR of 7 to 11 cycles used a sample-barcoded 5' primer and a J-beta primer mix. TCRdb passed the 5' RACE reads through MiXCR, listing each CDR3 protein once. The sample carries over a million distinct CDR3 sequences, around two fifths recorded once. The sequence came from a woman aged 18-30 years in good health. The sequenced sample consisted of blood.

CDR3 bases: TGTGCCAGCTCACCAGGGCGGGAAAGAGGGTCCACAATGGATGAGCAGTTCTTC. This sequence encodes CASSPGRERGSTMDEQFF. This chain joins TRBV18 and TRBJ2-1, with D tentatively TRBD2 (6 bases). V lost 2 bases and J lost 8, with 25 bases in between. The germline V gene encodes CDR1 KGHSH and CDR2 LQKENI. The CDR3 covers 18 residues.